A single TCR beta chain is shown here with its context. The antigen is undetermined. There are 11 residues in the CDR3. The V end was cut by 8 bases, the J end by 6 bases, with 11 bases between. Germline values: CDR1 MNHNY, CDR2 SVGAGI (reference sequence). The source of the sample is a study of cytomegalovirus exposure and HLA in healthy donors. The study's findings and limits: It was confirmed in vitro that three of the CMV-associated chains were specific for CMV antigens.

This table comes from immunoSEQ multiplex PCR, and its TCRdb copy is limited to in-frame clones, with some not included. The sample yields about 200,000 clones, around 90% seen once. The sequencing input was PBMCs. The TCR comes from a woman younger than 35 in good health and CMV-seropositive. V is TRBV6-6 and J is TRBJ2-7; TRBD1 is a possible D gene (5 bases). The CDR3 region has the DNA TGTGCCAGCGGGGCTTCGGGCGAGCAGTACTTC. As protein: CASGASGEQYF.